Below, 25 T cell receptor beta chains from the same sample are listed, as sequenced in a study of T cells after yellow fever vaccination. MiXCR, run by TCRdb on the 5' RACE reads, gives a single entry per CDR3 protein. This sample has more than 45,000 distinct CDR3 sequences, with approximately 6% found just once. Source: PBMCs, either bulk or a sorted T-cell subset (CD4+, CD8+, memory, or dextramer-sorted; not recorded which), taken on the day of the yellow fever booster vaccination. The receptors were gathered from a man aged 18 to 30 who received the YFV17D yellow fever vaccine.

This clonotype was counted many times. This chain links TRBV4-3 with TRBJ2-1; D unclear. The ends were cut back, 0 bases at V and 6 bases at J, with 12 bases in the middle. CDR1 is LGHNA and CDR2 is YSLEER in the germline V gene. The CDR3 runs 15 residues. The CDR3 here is CASSQDRSVGNEQFF. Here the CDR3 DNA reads TGCGCCAGCAGCCAAGACCGGTCCGTGGGCAATGAGCAGTTCTTC.

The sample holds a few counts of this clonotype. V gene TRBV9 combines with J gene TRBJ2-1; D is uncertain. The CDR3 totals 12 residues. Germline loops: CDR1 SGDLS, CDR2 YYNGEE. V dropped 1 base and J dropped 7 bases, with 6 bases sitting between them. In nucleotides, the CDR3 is TGTGCCAGCAGCGTATCTGATAATGAGCAGTTCTTC. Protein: CASSVSDNEQFF.

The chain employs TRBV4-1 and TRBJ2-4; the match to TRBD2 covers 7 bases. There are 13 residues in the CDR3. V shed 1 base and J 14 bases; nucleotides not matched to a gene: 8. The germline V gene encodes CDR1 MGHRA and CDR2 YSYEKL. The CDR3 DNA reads TGCGCCAGCAGCCAAGCGGAGACTGGGACTAAGTACTTC. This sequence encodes CASSQAETGTKYF.

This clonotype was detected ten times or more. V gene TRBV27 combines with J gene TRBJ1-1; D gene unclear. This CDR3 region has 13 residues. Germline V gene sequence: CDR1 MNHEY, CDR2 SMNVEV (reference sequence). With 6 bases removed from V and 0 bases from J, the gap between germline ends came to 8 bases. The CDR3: CASSRAVNTEAFF. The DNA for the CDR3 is TGTGCCAGCAGCCGAGCAGTGAACACTGAAGCTTTCTTT.

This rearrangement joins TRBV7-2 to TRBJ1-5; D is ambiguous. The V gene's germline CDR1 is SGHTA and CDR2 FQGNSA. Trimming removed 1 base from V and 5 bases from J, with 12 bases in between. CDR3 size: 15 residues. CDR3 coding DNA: TGTGCCAGCAGCTTAGTTACGGGAGCGGATCAGCCCCAGCATTTT. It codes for CASSLVTGADQPQHF.

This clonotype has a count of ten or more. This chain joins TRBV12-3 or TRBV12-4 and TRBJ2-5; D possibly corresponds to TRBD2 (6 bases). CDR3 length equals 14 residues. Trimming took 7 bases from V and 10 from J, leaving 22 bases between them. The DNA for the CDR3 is TGTGCCAGCACCCCCGGGGGACCTTTAAAGAGCCAGTACTTC. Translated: CASTPGGPLKSQYF.

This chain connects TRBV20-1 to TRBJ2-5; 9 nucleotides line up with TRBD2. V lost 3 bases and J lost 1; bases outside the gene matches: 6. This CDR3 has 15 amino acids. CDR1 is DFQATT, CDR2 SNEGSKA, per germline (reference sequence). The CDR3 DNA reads TGCAGTGCTAGTGGGCGGGGGGGTTCCCAAGAGACCCAGTACTTC. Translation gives CSASGRGGSQETQYF.

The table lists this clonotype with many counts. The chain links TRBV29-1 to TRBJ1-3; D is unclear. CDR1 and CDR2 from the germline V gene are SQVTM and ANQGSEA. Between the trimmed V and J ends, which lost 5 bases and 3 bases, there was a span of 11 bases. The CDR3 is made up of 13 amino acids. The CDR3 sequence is CSVQDRSGNTIYF. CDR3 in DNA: TGCAGCGTTCAGGATCGGAGTGGAAACACCATATATTTT.

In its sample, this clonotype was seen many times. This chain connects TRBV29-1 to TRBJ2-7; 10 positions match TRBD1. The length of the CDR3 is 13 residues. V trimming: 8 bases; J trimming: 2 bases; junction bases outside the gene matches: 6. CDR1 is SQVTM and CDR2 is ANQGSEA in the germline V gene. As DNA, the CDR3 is TGCAGCCCAGGGACAGGGGCAACCTACGAGCAGTACGTC. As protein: CSPGTGATYEQYV.

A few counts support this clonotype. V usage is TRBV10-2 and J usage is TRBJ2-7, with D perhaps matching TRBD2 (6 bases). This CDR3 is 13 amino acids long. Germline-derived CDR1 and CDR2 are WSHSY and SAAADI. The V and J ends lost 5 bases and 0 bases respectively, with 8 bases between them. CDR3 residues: CASSRDFSYEQYF. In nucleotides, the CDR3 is TGCGCCAGCAGTCGGGACTTCTCCTACGAGCAGTACTTC.

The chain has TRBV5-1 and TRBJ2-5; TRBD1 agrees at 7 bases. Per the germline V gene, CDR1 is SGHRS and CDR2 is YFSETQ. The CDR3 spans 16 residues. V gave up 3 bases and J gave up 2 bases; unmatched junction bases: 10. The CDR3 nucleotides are TGCGCCAGCAGCTCGGACAGGAGAGGGGGTCAAGAGACCCAGTACTTC. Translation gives CASSSDRRGGQETQYF.

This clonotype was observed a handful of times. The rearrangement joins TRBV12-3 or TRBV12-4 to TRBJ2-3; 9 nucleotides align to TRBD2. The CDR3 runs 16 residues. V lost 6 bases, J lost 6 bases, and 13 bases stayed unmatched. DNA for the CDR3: TGTGCCAGCAGCCTCGGGCTAGCGGGGAGAATTGATACGCAGTATTTT. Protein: CASSLGLAGRIDTQYF.

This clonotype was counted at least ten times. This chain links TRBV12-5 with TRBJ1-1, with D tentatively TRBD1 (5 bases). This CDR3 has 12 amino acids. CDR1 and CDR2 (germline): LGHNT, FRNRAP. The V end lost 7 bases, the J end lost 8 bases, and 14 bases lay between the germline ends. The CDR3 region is CASAPGVSEAFF. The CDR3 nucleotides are TGTGCTAGTGCGCCGGGGGTGAGCGAAGCTTTCTTT.

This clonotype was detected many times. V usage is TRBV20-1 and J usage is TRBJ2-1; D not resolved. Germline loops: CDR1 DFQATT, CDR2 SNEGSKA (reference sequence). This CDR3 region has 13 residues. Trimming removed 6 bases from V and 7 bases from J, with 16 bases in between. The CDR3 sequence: CSAKGPTWNEQFF. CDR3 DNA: TGCAGTGCAAAGGGCCCGACCTGGAATGAGCAGTTCTTC.

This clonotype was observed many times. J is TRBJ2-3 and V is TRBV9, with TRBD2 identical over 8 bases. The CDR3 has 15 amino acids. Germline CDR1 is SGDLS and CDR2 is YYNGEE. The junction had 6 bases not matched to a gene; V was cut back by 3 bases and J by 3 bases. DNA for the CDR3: TGTGCCAGCAGCGAAGGGCGGGGGGTAACAGATACGCAGTATTTT. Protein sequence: CASSEGRGVTDTQYF.

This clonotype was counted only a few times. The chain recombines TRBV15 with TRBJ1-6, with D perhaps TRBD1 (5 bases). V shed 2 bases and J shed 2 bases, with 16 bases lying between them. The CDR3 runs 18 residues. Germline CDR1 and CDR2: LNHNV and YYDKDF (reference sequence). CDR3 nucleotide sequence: TGTGCCACCAGCAGAAATGATCCGACAGCAGCCTATAATTCACCCCTCCACTTT. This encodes CATSRNDPTAAYNSPLHF.

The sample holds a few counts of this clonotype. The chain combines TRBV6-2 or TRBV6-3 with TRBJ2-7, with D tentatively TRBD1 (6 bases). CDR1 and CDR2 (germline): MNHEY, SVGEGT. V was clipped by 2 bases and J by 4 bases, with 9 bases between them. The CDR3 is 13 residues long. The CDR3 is CASSYPGTYEQYV. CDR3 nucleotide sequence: TGTGCCAGCAGTTACCCAGGGACATACGAGCAGTACGTC.

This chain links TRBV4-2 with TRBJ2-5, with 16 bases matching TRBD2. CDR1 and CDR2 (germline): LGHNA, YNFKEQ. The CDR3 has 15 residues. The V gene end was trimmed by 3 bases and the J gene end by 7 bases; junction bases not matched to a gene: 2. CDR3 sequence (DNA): TGTGCCAGCAGCCAGGGGACTAGCGGGGGGGTGACCCAGTACTTC. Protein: CASSQGTSGGVTQYF.

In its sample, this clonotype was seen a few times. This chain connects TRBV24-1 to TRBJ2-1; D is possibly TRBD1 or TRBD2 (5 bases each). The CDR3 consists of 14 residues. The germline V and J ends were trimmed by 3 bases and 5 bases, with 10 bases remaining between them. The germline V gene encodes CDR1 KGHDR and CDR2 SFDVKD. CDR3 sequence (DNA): TGTGCCACCAGTGATCCCGGGACGAACAATGAGCAGTTCTTC. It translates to CATSDPGTNNEQFF.

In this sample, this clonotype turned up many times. The CDR3 DNA sequence: TGTGCCAGCAGCCCGCCGTACCTACCCTACGAGCAGTACTTC. It codes for CASSPPYLPYEQYF. The V call is TRBV7-9, the J call TRBJ2-7, with no clear D. With 5 bases removed from V and 2 bases from J, the gap between germline ends came to 13 bases. The CDR3 is 14 amino acids. CDR1 is SEHNR, CDR2 FQNEAQ, per germline (reference sequence).

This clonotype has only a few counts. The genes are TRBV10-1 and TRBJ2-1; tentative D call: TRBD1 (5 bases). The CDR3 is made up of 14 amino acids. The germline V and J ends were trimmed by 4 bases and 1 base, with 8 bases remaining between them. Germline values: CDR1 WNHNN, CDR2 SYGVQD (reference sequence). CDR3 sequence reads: CASSGQGSYNEQFF. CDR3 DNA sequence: TGCGCCAGCAGTGGGCAGGGATCCTACAATGAGCAGTTCTTC.

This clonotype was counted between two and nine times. This chain's CDR3 is CASSLEGGPTDTQYF. DNA for the CDR3: TGCGCCAGCAGCTTGGAGGGGGGGCCCACAGATACGCAGTATTTT. The V gene is TRBV5-1, the J gene TRBJ2-3, with D possibly matching TRBD2 (7 bases). CDR3 length equals 15 residues. The germline gives CDR1 SGHRS, CDR2 YFSETQ. V shed 0 bases and J shed 2 bases, with 10 bases lying between them.

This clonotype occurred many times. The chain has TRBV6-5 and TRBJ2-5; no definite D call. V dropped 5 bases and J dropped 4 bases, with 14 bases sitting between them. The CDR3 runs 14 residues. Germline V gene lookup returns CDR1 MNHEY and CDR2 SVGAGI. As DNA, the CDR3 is TGTGCCAGCAGTGACGACACCGGCGGAGAGACCCAGTACTTC. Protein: CASSDDTGGETQYF.

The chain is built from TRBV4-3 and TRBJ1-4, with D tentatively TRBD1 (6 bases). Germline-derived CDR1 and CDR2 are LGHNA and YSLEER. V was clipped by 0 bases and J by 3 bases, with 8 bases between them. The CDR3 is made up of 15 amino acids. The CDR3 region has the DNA TGCGCCAGCAGCCAAGATCAGGGGTCTAATGAAAAACTGTTTTTT. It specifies CASSQDQGSNEKLFF.

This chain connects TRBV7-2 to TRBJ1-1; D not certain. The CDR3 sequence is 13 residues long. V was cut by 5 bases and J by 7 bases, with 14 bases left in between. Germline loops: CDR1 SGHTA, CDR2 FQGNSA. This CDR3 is CASSDPNYFEAFF. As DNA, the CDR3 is TGTGCCAGCAGCGACCCTAATTATTTTGAAGCTTTCTTT.